This TCR beta chain is from a study of blood T cell repertoires in COVID-19. In the study overall: Samples representing acute and convalescent COVID-19 were sourced from the United States, Italy and Spain. The cDNA or gDNA used as material had been derived from T cells, B-cell-depleted T cells, or PBMCs.

Germline V CDR1 and CDR2: MGHRA, YSYEKL. J lost 2 bases, V lost 6 bases, and 11 bases had no gene match. The CDR3 covers 17 residues. Recovered Cohort 3 donors showed two negative PCRs, clearance, or symptom resolution. This table comes from immunoSEQ multiplex PCR, and its TCRdb copy is limited to in-frame clones, with some not included. This table holds roughly 200,000 clones, less than 90% found once. The J gene is TRBJ2-1, the V gene TRBV4-1; 9 nucleotides match TRBD1. Sample: PBMCs or T cells enriched from blood (not recorded which). The clonotype was recovered from a woman in her thirties who had recovered from COVID-19. The CDR3 region is CASSLQADRGTYNEQFF. Written as DNA, the CDR3 is TGCGCCAGCAGTCTCCAGGCGGACAGGGGCACCTACAATGAGCAGTTCTTC.